This TCR beta chain originates from a study of blood T cell repertoires in COVID-19. Germline V CDR1 and CDR2: SNHLY, FYNNEI. Trimming took 2 bases from V and 2 from J, leaving 18 bases between them. The CDR3 contains 17 residues. Method: immunoSEQ multiplex PCR; TCRdb's copy keeps in-frame clones and lacks some. The data show 300,000 or so clones, about nine tenths seen once. This TCR came from a woman aged 40 to 50 with acute or convalescent COVID-19. This rearrangement joins TRBV2 to TRBJ2-5; TRBD1 might be the D (5 bases). Specimen: peripheral blood. The CDR3 loop is CASSENRGPLTQETQYF. The DNA of the CDR3 is TGTGCCAGCAGTGAAAATAGGGGCCCGTTAACACAAGAGACCCAGTACTTC.